Below, 10 T cell receptor beta chains from the same sample are listed, as sequenced in a study of T-cell memory formation after mild COVID-19. TCRdb analysed the 5' RACE reads with MiXCR anew, one entry per CDR3 protein. The table records about 540,000 distinct CDR3 sequences, around 21% of them present only once. Sequencing was performed on PBMCs or a T cell subset sorted from them (not recorded which). The receptors shown here come from an adult woman who had mild COVID-19 (a few samples of this study predate the infection). Cell type and time point are not known.

The rearrangement joins TRBV5-1 to TRBJ2-3; D is perhaps TRBD2 (5 bases). Trimming pared 7 bases from V and 4 bases from J, leaving 19 bases between. CDR1 is SGHRS, CDR2 YFSETQ, per germline. This CDR3 comprises 15 residues. CDR3 loop: CASCKQPEAADTQYF. CDR3 DNA: TGCGCCAGCTGCAAACAGCCAGAAGCGGCAGATACGCAGTATTTT.

This clonotype was observed a few times. J is TRBJ2-2 and V is TRBV4-2, with 8 bases matching TRBD2. V lost 0 bases and J lost 6; bases outside the gene matches: 15. The CDR3 is made up of 19 amino acids. Germline V gene lookup returns CDR1 LGHNA and CDR2 YNFKEQ. The CDR3 loop reads CASSQDPMGGGTKAGELFF. CDR3 coding DNA: TGTGCCAGCAGCCAAGATCCTATGGGCGGGGGGACCAAGGCCGGGGAGCTGTTTTTT.

The chain carries TRBV3-1 and TRBJ2-7, with 10 bases identical to TRBD1. This CDR3 has 19 residues. The ends lost 3 bases at V and 0 bases at J; junction bases unmatched: 14. The germline V gene encodes CDR1 LGHDT and CDR2 YNNKEL (reference sequence). As DNA, the CDR3 is TGTGCCAGCAGCCAGGACGGGACAGGGGCTTTTCAGAGCTCCTACGAGCAGTACTTC. As protein: CASSQDGTGAFQSSYEQYF.

This chain connects TRBV5-1 to TRBJ2-3; D might be TRBD2 (7 bases). CDR1 is SGHRS, CDR2 YFSETQ, per germline. The CDR3 has 18 residues. Trimming removed 3 bases from V and 4 bases from J, with 24 bases in between. The CDR3 coding sequence is TGCGCCAGCAGCTCCACCCGCACTAGCCGGGGGGCTGCAGATACGCAGTATTTT. Protein sequence: CASSSTRTSRGAADTQYF.

The sample holds a few counts of this clonotype. The chain employs TRBV4-3 and TRBJ2-2; 8 bases agree with TRBD2. The V and J ends lost 4 bases and 6 bases, in that order; junction bases with no gene match: 13. The germline CDR1 and CDR2 sequences are LGHNA and YSLEER. CDR3 length: 17 residues. The CDR3 here is CASSPYLKRERAGELFF. CDR3 coding DNA: TGCGCCAGCAGCCCCTACCTCAAGCGGGAGAGGGCCGGGGAGCTGTTTTTT.

This clonotype came up many times. V gene TRBV7-9 combines with J gene TRBJ1-1; 7 nucleotides line up with TRBD1. V lost 2 bases and J lost 2; bases outside the gene matches: 14. Germline CDR1 is SEHNR and CDR2 is FQNEAQ (reference sequence). This CDR3 is built from 18 residues. Written as DNA, the CDR3 is TGTGCCAGCAGCTTATACGGAGTATGGGACAGCGTAAACACTGAAGCTTTCTTT. Its translation is CASSLYGVWDSVNTEAFF.

This clonotype was observed a handful of times. V is TRBV2 and J is TRBJ2-7, with a possible D match to TRBD2 (5 bases). V was pared by 0 bases and J by 4 bases, with 10 bases between. Germline CDR1 reads SNHLY; CDR2 reads FYNNEI. The length of the CDR3 is 14 residues. CDR3 region: CASSEARSGYEQYF. The CDR3 nucleotides read TGTGCCAGCAGTGAAGCGCGGTCGGGGTACGAGCAGTACTTC. The full variable domain, with the rest looked up from reference TRBV2 and TRBJ2-7, is EPEVTQTPSHQVTQMGQEVILRCVPISNHLYFYWYRQILGQKVEFLVSFYNNEISEKSEIFDDQFSVERPDGSNFTLKIRSTKLEDSAMYFCASSEARSGYEQYFGPGTRLTVT.

The chain combines TRBV18 with TRBJ2-1, with 12 nucleotides matching TRBD2. This CDR3 region has 17 residues. Per the germline V gene, CDR1 is KGHSH and CDR2 is LQKENI. V was clipped by 3 bases and J by 0 bases; unmatched bases: 3. CDR3 sequence reads: CASSPETSGSSYNEQFF. CDR3 coding DNA: TGTGCCAGCTCACCGGAGACTAGCGGGAGCTCCTACAATGAGCAGTTCTTC. Filled out from reference TRBV18 and TRBJ2-1, the complete variable domain reads NAGVMQNPRHLVRRRGQEARLRCSPMKGHSHVYWYRQLPEEGLKFMVYLQKENIIDESGMPKERFSAEFPKEGPSILRIQQVVRGDSAAYFCASSPETSGSSYNEQFFGPGTRLTVL.

The V call is TRBV5-1, the J call TRBJ2-6; 8 bases agree with TRBD1. CDR1 is SGHRS and CDR2 is YFSETQ in the germline V gene. The CDR3 is made up of 19 amino acids. Germline trimming cut 0 bases from V and 1 base from J; bases unmatched to any gene: 9. Written as DNA, the CDR3 is TGCGCCAGCAGCTTGGTCCCAGGGGGCGCTCTGTCTGGGGCCAACGTCCTGACTTTC. The encoded protein is CASSLVPGGALSGANVLTF. Full variable domain (remainder filled in from reference TRBV5-1 and TRBJ2-6): KAGVTQTPRYLIKTRGQQVTLSCSPISGHRSVSWYQQTPGQGLQFLFEYFSETQRNKGNFPGRFSGRQFSNSRSEMNVSTLELGDSALYLCASSLVPGGALSGANVLTFGAGSRLTVL.

This chain connects TRBV28 to TRBJ2-3; no reliable D call. The CDR3 length is 12 residues. CDR1 and CDR2 (germline): MDHEN, SYDVKM. V was clipped by 8 bases and J by 0 bases, with 6 bases between them. CDR3 loop: CASEESTDTQYF. In DNA form, the CDR3 reads TGTGCCAGCGAAGAAAGCACAGATACGCAGTATTTT.